The entry that follows covers one TCR beta chain sequence. The sample belongs to a study of blood T cell repertoires in COVID-19. Germline V gene lookup returns CDR1 SEHNR and CDR2 FQNEAQ (reference sequence). The CDR3 extends over 15 amino acids. V shed 5 bases and J 2 bases; nucleotides not matched to a gene: 2. Libraries were prepared by immunoSEQ multiplex PCR; TCRdb keeps only in-frame clonotypes and omits some of them. The data hold tens of thousands of clones, with just over 85% observed a single time. The origin of this receptor is a man aged 65 to 85 with active or convalescent COVID-19. The chain recombines TRBV7-9 with TRBJ2-6, with 8 bases matching TRBD1. Source material: peripheral blood. Here the CDR3 reads CASSPTGAGANVLTF. The DNA for the CDR3 is TGTGCCAGCAGCCCGACAGGGGCTGGGGCCAACGTCCTGACTTTC.